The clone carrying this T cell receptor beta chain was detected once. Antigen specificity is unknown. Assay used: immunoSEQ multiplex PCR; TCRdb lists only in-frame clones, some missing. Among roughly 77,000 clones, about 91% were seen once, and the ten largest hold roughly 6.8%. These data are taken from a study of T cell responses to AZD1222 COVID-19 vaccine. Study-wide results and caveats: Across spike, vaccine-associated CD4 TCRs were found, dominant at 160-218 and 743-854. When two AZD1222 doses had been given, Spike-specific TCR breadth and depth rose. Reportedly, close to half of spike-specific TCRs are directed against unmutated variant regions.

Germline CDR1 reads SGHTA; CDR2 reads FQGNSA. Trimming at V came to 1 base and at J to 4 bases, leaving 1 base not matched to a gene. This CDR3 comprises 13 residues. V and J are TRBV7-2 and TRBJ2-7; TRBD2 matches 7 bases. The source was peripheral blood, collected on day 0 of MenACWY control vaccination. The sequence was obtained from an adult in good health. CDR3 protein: CASSLVGGYEQYF. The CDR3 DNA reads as TGTGCCAGCAGCTTAGTGGGGGGGTACGAGCAGTACTTC.